What follows are 9 T cell receptor beta chains derived from one specimen sequenced in a study of T cells in Graves' hyperthyroidism and ophthalmopathy. Regions amplified from RNA transcripts were the TCR beta CDR3 regions. TCR CDR3 regions were first amplified by RT-PCR with HTBI primers. TCRdb reanalysed the multiplex PCR reads using MiXCR and keeps one entry per CDR3 protein. The table includes about 250,000 distinct CDR3 sequences, approximately 20% detected once. The sequencing sample was made of blood. The source of these receptors is a young man with Graves' ophthalmopathy.

The V call is TRBV5-8, the J call TRBJ2-5; D gene uncertain. Trimming took off 3 bases at V and 6 bases at J, with 12 bases between the two ends. This CDR3 has 13 residues. CDR1 and CDR2 from the germline V gene are SGHTS and YDEGEE. CDR3 nucleotide sequence: TGTGCCAGCAGCTACCTCACGGAGCAGACCCAGTACTTC. Amino acid sequence: CASSYLTEQTQYF.

This clonotype came up many times. This chain uses TRBV6-1 with TRBJ1-1; D may be TRBD1 (6 bases). The germline gives CDR1 MNHNS, CDR2 SASEGT. V lost 0 bases, J lost 0 bases, and 11 bases lay in between. This CDR3 spans 16 amino acids. CDR3: CASSEAGTLLNTEAFF. CDR3 bases: TGTGCCAGCAGTGAAGCAGGGACACTCTTGAACACTGAAGCTTTCTTT.

Here the CDR3 reads CASSPRGTVNSPLHF. The DNA of the CDR3 is TGTGCCAGCAGCCCGCGAGGGACGGTGAATTCACCCCTCCACTTT. The chain is built from TRBV3-1 and TRBJ1-6; a possible D gene is TRBD1 (5 bases). The CDR3 is made up of 15 amino acids. The V and J ends lost 4 bases and 7 bases respectively, with 14 bases between them. Germline V gene sequence: CDR1 LGHDT, CDR2 YNNKEL (reference sequence).

This clonotype came up a few times. This chain joins TRBV15 and TRBJ2-1; 8 nucleotides match TRBD2. The CDR3 runs to 16 residues. Trimming took 0 bases from V and 9 from J; bases not matched to a gene: 10. Per the germline V gene, CDR1 is LNHNV and CDR2 is YYDKDF (reference sequence). The CDR3 sequence is CATSRDKGGGRGEQFF. CDR3 nucleotide sequence: TGTGCCACCAGCAGAGACAAGGGCGGGGGGAGGGGTGAGCAGTTCTTC.

This chain links TRBV7-3 with TRBJ2-3, with D perhaps TRBD1 (5 bases). The CDR3 is 16 residues long. The germline V gene has CDR1 SGHTA and CDR2 FQGTGA. Trimming stripped 5 bases from V and 1 base from J, with 16 bases between. This CDR3 is CASSPPKGLGTDTQYF. CDR3 DNA sequence: TGTGCCAGCAGCCCCCCTAAGGGGTTAGGCACAGATACGCAGTATTTT.

This clonotype was recorded at least ten times. J is TRBJ1-1 and V is TRBV30; the D gene is possibly TRBD1 (6 bases). V gave up 3 bases and J gave up 2 bases, with 10 bases separating them. The CDR3 loop spans 13 amino acids. CDR1 and CDR2 (germline): GTSNPN, SVGIG (reference sequence). The chain's CDR3 is CAWSQTGNTEAFF. As DNA, the CDR3 is TGTGCCTGGAGCCAGACAGGAAACACTGAAGCTTTCTTT.

This clonotype has a handful of counts. The V and J genes are TRBV2 and TRBJ1-5; 8 bases are a match to TRBD1. V gave up 3 bases and J gave up 9 bases; unmatched junction bases: 4. The germline CDR1 and CDR2 sequences are SNHLY and FYNNEI. This CDR3 is built from 13 residues. The CDR3 reads CASSDRGLGPQHF. The CDR3 nucleotides read TGTGCCAGCAGTGACAGGGGGCTTGGGCCCCAGCATTTT.

This clonotype occurred a few times. The rearrangement uses TRBV6-1 and TRBJ2-7; possibly TRBD1 for D (6 bases). CDR3 size: 14 residues. Per germline, CDR1 MNHNS and CDR2 SASEGT. V lost 8 bases, J lost 0 bases, and 14 bases lay in between. The CDR3 DNA follows: TGTGCCAGCGTAACAGGGACCGTCTCCTACGAGCAGTACTTC. Translated, it gives CASVTGTVSYEQYF.

This clonotype was found many times. The chain recombines TRBV3-1 with TRBJ1-4, with no clear D. The CDR3 is 16 residues long. The germline V and J ends were trimmed by 0 bases and 5 bases, with 13 bases remaining between them. Germline V gene lookup returns CDR1 LGHDT and CDR2 YNNKEL (reference sequence). This CDR3 reads CASSQEVTDGNEKLFF. CDR3 bases: TGTGCCAGCAGCCAAGAGGTGACGGACGGGAATGAAAAACTGTTTTTT.